The clone carrying this TCR beta chain has more than one count but fewer than ten. TCRdb's table, derived via immunoSEQ multiplex PCR, lists solely in-frame clones and lacks some. The profile shows a few hundred thousand clones, roughly 90% of them singletons. The age range of participants was 18 to 89 years, with residence in about two dozen US areas. The source of the sample is a study of blood T cell repertoires in COVID-19. Study details: Samples representing acute and convalescent COVID-19 were sourced from the United States, Italy and Spain.

Trimming at V came to 4 bases and at J to 4 bases, leaving 11 bases not matched to a gene. CDR3 size: 19 residues. Germline assignment: CDR1 SNHLY and CDR2 FYNNEI. This sequence was found in a woman under 30 with acute COVID-19. Sequenced sample: PBMCs or T cells enriched from blood (not recorded which). The chain uses TRBV2 and TRBJ2-2; 14 bases align to TRBD2. CDR3 residues: CASSVGTSGRSLGTGELFF. CDR3 nucleotides: TGTGCCAGCAGTGTCGGGACTAGCGGGAGATCTTTGGGCACCGGGGAGCTGTTTTTT.